The clone carrying this TCR beta chain has a handful of counts. Its antigen is undetermined. Libraries were made from RNA as TCR cDNA, using a modified protocol. Sample barcodes were added at both library ends during cDNA synthesis. TCRdb reprocessed the 5' RACE reads via MiXCR and lists one record per CDR3 protein. This table has 400,000 or so distinct CDR3 sequences, under 30% appearing once. Likely shared infections and vaccines: all three twin pairs were reared together. V was trimmed by 7 bases and J by 1 base, leaving 17 bases between them. The CDR3 sequence is 16 residues long. This sample was included in a study of identical twins' blood T cells. Whole-study results and caveats: V gene usage reportedly matched far better within twin pairs than unrelated donors.

Sequencing input: PBMCs. The chain has TRBV12-3 or TRBV12-4 and TRBJ1-5, with a tentative D call TRBD1 (5 bases). The TCR originated in a woman aged 18 to 50 in good health. The DNA for the CDR3 is TGTGCCAGCACCTCCCAGGGCGTCGGGAGCAATCAGCCCCAGCATTTT. Translating gives CASTSQGVGSNQPQHF.